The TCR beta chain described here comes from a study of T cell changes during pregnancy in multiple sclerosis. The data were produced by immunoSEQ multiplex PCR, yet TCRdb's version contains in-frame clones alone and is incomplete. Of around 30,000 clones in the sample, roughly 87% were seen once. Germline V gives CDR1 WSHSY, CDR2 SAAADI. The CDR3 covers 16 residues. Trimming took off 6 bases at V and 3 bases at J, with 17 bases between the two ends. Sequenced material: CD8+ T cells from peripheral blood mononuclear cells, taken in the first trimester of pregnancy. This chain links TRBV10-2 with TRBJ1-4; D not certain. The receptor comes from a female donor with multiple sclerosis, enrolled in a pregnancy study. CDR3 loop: CASSGSQTGANEKLFF. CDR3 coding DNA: TGCGCCAGCAGCGGGTCCCAGACCGGGGCTAATGAAAAACTGTTTTTT.